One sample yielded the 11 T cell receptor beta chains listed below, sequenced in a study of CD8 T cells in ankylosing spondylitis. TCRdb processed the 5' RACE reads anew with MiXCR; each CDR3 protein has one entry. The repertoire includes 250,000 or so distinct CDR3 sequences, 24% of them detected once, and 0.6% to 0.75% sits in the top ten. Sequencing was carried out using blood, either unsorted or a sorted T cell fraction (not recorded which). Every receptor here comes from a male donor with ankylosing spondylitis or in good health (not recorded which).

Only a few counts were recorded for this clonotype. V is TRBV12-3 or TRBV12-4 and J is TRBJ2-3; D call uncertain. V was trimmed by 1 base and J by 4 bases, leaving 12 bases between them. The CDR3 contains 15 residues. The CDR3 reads CASSLGFISSDTQYF. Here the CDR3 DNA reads TGTGCCAGCAGTTTAGGTTTTATATCTTCAGATACGCAGTATTTT.

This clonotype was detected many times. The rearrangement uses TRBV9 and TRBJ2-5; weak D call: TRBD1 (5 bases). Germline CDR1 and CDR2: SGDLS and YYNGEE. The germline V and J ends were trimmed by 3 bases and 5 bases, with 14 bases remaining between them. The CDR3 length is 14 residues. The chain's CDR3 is CASSGARQLETQYF. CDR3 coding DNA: TGTGCCAGCAGCGGCGCCAGACAGTTGGAGACCCAGTACTTC.

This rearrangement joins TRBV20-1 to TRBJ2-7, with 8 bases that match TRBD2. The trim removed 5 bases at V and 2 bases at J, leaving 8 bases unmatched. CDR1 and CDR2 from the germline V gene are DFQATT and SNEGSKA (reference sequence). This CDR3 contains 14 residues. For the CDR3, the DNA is TGCAGTGCTGCCCCGGGACTAGGAACCTACGAGCAGTACTTC. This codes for CSAAPGLGTYEQYF.

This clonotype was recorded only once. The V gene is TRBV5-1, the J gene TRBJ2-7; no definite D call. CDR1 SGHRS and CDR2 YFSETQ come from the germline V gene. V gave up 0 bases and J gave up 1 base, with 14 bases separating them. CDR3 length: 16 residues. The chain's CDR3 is CASSLGIGPSSYEQYF. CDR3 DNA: TGCGCCAGCAGCTTGGGGATAGGACCGAGTTCCTACGAGCAGTACTTC.

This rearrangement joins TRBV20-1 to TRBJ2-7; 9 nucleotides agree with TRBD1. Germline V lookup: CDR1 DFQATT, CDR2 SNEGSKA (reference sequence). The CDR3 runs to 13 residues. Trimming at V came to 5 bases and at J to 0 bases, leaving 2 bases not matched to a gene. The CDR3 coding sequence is TGCAGTGCTCGGGACAGGGCCTCCTACGAGCAGTACTTC. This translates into CSARDRASYEQYF.

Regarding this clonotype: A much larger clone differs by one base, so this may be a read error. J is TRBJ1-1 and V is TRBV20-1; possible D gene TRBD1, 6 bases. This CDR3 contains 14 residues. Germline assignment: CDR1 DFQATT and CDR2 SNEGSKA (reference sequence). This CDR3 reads CSARDGQLNTVAFF. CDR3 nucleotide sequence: TGCAGTGCTAGAGATGGACAGTTGAACACTGTAGCTTTCTTT.

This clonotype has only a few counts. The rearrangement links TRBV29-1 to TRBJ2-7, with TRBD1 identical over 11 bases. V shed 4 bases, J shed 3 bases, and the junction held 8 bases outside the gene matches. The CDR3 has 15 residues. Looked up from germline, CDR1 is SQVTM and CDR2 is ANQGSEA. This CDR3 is CSVGVPGTGGYEQYF. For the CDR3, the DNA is TGCAGCGTTGGAGTTCCAGGGACAGGGGGCTACGAGCAGTACTTC.

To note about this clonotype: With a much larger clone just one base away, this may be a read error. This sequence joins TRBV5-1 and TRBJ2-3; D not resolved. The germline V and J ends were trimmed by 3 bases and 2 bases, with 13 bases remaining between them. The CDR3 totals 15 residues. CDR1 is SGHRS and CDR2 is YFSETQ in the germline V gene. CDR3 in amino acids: CASSWSEEITDTQYF. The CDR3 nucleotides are TGCGCCAGCAGCTGGAGCGAGGAGATCACAGATACGCAGTATTTT.

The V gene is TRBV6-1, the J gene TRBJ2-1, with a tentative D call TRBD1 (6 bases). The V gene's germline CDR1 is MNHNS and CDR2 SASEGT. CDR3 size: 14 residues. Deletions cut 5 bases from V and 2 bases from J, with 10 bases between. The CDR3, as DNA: TGTGCCAGCAGTCCACAGGGAGCCTACAATGAGCAGTTCTTC. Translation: CASSPQGAYNEQFF.

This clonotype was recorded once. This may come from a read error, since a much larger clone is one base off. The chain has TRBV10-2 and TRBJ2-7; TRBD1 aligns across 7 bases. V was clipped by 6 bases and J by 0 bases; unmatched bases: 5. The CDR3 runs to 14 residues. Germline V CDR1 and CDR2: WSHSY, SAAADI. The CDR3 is CASRDGQDSYEQYF. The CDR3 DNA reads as TGCGCCAGCAGGGACGGACAGGACTCCTACGAGCAGTACTTC.

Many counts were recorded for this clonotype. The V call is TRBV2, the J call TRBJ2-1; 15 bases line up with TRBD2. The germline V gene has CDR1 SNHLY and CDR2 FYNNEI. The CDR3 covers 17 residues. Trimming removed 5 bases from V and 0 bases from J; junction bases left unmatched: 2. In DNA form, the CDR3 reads TGTGCCAGCAGTAAGGGACTAGCGGGGGGCTCCTACAATGAGCAGTTCTTC. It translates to CASSKGLAGGSYNEQFF.